The 30 T cell receptor beta chains below come from one sample, sequenced in a study of cytomegalovirus exposure and HLA in healthy donors. The study ran its PCR with 60 Vbeta and 13 Jbeta primers. Data came from immunoSEQ multiplex PCR; TCRdb stores just in-frame clones and leaves some out. The sample shows tens of thousands of clones, roughly four fifths of them seen only once. The specimen sequenced was PBMCs. The receptors were sampled from a woman aged 40 to 55 in good health and CMV-seropositive.

The chain links TRBV27 to TRBJ2-6, with D perhaps TRBD2 (6 bases). V shed 3 bases and J shed 0 bases, with 12 bases lying between them. This CDR3 comprises 17 residues. Germline V gene data show CDR1 as MNHEY and CDR2 as SMNVEV (reference sequence). CDR3 sequence: CASSFLPSDSGANVLTF. CDR3 DNA: TGTGCCAGCAGTTTCCTTCCTAGCGACTCTGGGGCCAACGTCCTGACTTTC.

The J gene is TRBJ2-1, the V gene TRBV4-3; no firm D call. The V gene's germline CDR1 is LGHNA and CDR2 YSLEER. The CDR3 covers 16 residues. V lost 4 bases to trimming and J lost 0 bases, with 13 bases between them. The CDR3 region has the DNA TGCGCCAGCAGCCTGGATACTCGGAGCTCCTACAATGAGCAGTTCTTC. Translation: CASSLDTRSSYNEQFF.

This chain uses TRBV11-2 with TRBJ2-1, with 7 positions matching TRBD2. With V trimmed by 3 bases and J by 9 bases, 8 bases remained unmatched. The CDR3 sequence is 14 residues long. CDR1 is SGHAT, CDR2 FQNNGV, per germline. DNA for the CDR3: TGTGCCAGCAGCTTTGTTGCGGGAGTAAGTGAGCAGTTCTTC. As protein: CASSFVAGVSEQFF.

The chain employs TRBV5-1 and TRBJ2-5, with TRBD2 matching over 11 bases. V gave up 3 bases and J gave up 2 bases; unmatched junction bases: 12. This CDR3 has 18 residues. CDR1 and CDR2 from the germline V gene are SGHRS and YFSETQ. CDR3 loop: CASSSLGSSGRPQETQYF. CDR3 DNA sequence: TGCGCCAGCAGCTCTCTTGGGTCTAGCGGGAGGCCTCAAGAGACCCAGTACTTC.

The chain links TRBV5-5 to TRBJ2-1, with no clear D. The CDR3 contains 15 residues. Trimming stripped 0 bases from V and 5 bases from J, with 12 bases between. Germline V CDR1 and CDR2: SGHKS, YYEKEE (reference sequence). CDR3: CASSLGSARNNEQFF. CDR3 bases: TGTGCCAGCAGCTTGGGTTCGGCCAGGAACAATGAGCAGTTCTTC. Complete variable domain (other parts from reference TRBV5-5 and TRBJ2-1): DAGVTQSPTHLIKTRGQQVTLRCSPISGHKSVSWYQQVLGQGPQFIFQYYEKEERGRGNFPDRFSARQFPNYSSELNVNALLLGDSALYLCASSLGSARNNEQFFGPGTRLTVL.

V usage is TRBV27 and J usage is TRBJ1-2; TRBD1 matches at 9 bases. V was clipped by 6 bases and J by 6 bases; unmatched bases: 8. This CDR3 has 14 residues. Germline V lookup: CDR1 MNHEY, CDR2 SMNVEV (reference sequence). The CDR3 region is CASSEGTGYNGYTF. The DNA of the CDR3 is TGTGCCAGCAGCGAGGGGACAGGGTATAATGGCTACACCTTC.

This clone appeared a single time. The chain employs TRBV7-2 and TRBJ1-2, with D uncertain. Germline CDR1 is SGHTA and CDR2 is FQGNSA. Trimming left V 5 bases short and J 7 bases short, with 14 bases between. This CDR3 spans 13 amino acids. In DNA form, the CDR3 reads TGTGCCAGCAGCCCGGAGGTAACTTTTGGCTACACCTTC. Its translation is CASSPEVTFGYTF. Together with reference TRBV7-2 and TRBJ1-2, the CDR3 gives the full variable domain: GAGVSQSPSNKVTEKGKDVELRCDPISGHTALYWYRQSLGQGLEFLIYFQGNSAPDKSGLPSDRFSAERTGGSVSTLTIQRTQQEDSAVYLCASSPEVTFGYTFGSGTRLTVV.

The genes are TRBV5-1 and TRBJ2-1; 11 bases are a match to TRBD2. Germline V gives CDR1 SGHRS, CDR2 YFSETQ. The CDR3 extends over 16 amino acids. V shed 4 bases, J shed 6 bases, and the junction held 9 bases outside the gene matches. In DNA, the CDR3 is TGCGCCAGCAGCCTCCCCCTAGCGGGAGGAAGCAATGAGCAGTTCTTC. Amino acid sequence: CASSLPLAGGSNEQFF.

This chain connects TRBV6-1 to TRBJ2-3; 9 nucleotides align to TRBD1. Germline V gives CDR1 MNHNS, CDR2 SASEGT. Trimming cost V 5 bases and J 3 bases; bases outside gene matches: 6. This CDR3 is built from 15 residues. CDR3 loop: CASSPGTGWTDTQYF. CDR3 sequence (DNA): TGTGCCAGCAGTCCCGGGACAGGGTGGACAGATACGCAGTATTTT.

The chain joins TRBV10-2 to TRBJ2-5; 10 bases agree with TRBD2. The CDR3 spans 13 residues. The V gene's germline CDR1 is WSHSY and CDR2 SAAADI. V shed 8 bases and J 7 bases; nucleotides not matched to a gene: 7. In nucleotides, the CDR3 is TGCGCCAGCGGCCTAGCGGGAGAAGGGACCCAGTACTTC. Translating gives CASGLAGEGTQYF.

The rearrangement uses TRBV6-5 and TRBJ2-5, with 15 bases matching TRBD2. The last part of the DNA fits TRBJ2-7 better; the J call may be wrong. Germline-derived CDR1 and CDR2 are MNHEY and SVGAGI. The CDR3 loop spans 15 amino acids. The CDR3 DNA sequence: TGTGCCAGTGGACTAGCGGGAGGGCCTTCCTACGAGCAGTACTTC. It specifies CASGLAGGPSYEQYF.

The J gene is TRBJ2-1, the V gene TRBV4-3, with 10 nucleotides matching TRBD2. V lost 3 bases to trimming and J lost 4 bases; unmatched junction nucleotides: 3. Germline loops: CDR1 LGHNA, CDR2 YSLEER. This CDR3 comprises 15 residues. This CDR3 reads CASSQLAGEYNEQFF. For the CDR3, the DNA is TGCGCCAGCAGCCAGCTAGCGGGAGAATACAATGAGCAGTTCTTC.

V usage is TRBV7-9 and J usage is TRBJ2-5, with D possibly TRBD2 on 7 matching bases. The end of the DNA is better explained by TRBJ2-7, so the J call may be wrong. CDR1 is SEHNR and CDR2 is FQNEAQ in the germline V gene (reference sequence). This CDR3 has 16 amino acids. CDR3 loop: CASSKLGGGAAGEQYF. CDR3 bases: TGTGCCAGCAGCAAATTGGGGGGGGGCGCAGCAGGCGAGCAGTACTTC.

In this sample, this clone turned up once. The CDR3 nucleotides read TGCAGCGTTTCTCATCCCGAGCAGGGGCCGAACGAGCAGTACTTC. Translating it yields CSVSHPEQGPNEQYF. The genes are TRBV29-1 and TRBJ2-5, with D possibly being TRBD1 (6 bases). The J call may be mistaken, given a closer DNA end match to TRBJ2-7. Looked up from germline, CDR1 is SQVTM and CDR2 is ANQGSEA. The CDR3 has 15 amino acids.

The chain links TRBV28 to TRBJ2-7; 10 bases are shared with TRBD1. The CDR3 is made up of 16 amino acids. The V segment lost 5 bases and the J segment 2 bases; nucleotides outside the gene matches: 9. Germline-derived CDR1 and CDR2 are MDHEN and SYDVKM. CDR3 amino acids: CASSQDRGRIPYEQYF. In nucleotides, the CDR3 is TGTGCCAGCAGTCAAGACAGGGGGCGCATCCCCTACGAGCAGTACTTC.

This clone was seen only a few times. V gene TRBV7-9 combines with J gene TRBJ2-3; 16 bases fit TRBD2. The junction had 6 bases not matched to a gene; V was cut back by 0 bases and J by 6 bases. Germline assignment: CDR1 SEHNR and CDR2 FQNEAQ (reference sequence). The CDR3 sequence is 18 residues long. The CDR3 region is CASSLAQGLAGGQDTQYF. The CDR3 nucleotides are TGTGCCAGCAGCTTAGCGCAGGGACTAGCGGGAGGGCAGGATACGCAGTATTTT. Filled out from reference TRBV7-9 and TRBJ2-3, the complete variable domain reads DTGVSQNPRHKITKRGQNVTFRCDPISEHNRLYWYRQTLGQGPEFLTYFQNEAQLEKSRLLSDRFSAERPKGSFSTLEIQRTEQGDSAMYLCASSLAQGLAGGQDTQYFGPGTRLTVL.

The chain is built from TRBV19 and TRBJ1-3, with D perhaps matching TRBD1 (5 bases). Germline V gene sequence: CDR1 LNHDA, CDR2 SQIVND (reference sequence). V was shortened by 3 bases and J by 2 bases, with 14 bases between the two germline ends. This CDR3 contains 16 residues. The CDR3, as DNA: TGTGCCAGTAGTATGTGGGGGGAGACGGCTGGAAACACCATATATTTT. As protein: CASSMWGETAGNTIYF.

This chain links TRBV5-1 with TRBJ2-1, with 10 bases aligning to TRBD2. CDR1 SGHRS and CDR2 YFSETQ come from the germline V gene. V shed 4 bases and J 5 bases; nucleotides not matched to a gene: 9. The CDR3 has 16 residues. CDR3 in amino acids: CASSQILAGSDNEQFF. CDR3 DNA: TGCGCCAGCAGCCAAATACTAGCGGGATCGGACAATGAGCAGTTCTTC.

The chain employs TRBV5-8 and TRBJ2-3; D is uncertain. The CDR3 spans 16 residues. The germline gives CDR1 SGHTS, CDR2 YDEGEE. The V gene lost 0 bases and the J gene lost 3 bases, with 14 bases spanning the gap. CDR3 loop: CASSLEWRKSTDTQYF. The CDR3 DNA reads as TGTGCCAGCAGCTTGGAGTGGCGGAAGAGTACAGATACGCAGTATTTT.

The chain combines TRBV11-3 with TRBJ2-7, with D unresolved. CDR1 and CDR2 (germline): SGHNT, YENEEA. There are 13 residues in the CDR3. Trimming removed 4 bases from V and 4 bases from J, with 11 bases in between. CDR3 region: CASSSSPVYEQYF. CDR3 bases: TGTGCCAGCAGCTCGAGTCCGGTATACGAGCAGTACTTC.

This chain uses TRBV7-3 with TRBJ2-2, with 8 nucleotides matching TRBD1. V gave up 4 bases and J gave up 5 bases; unmatched junction bases: 3. Germline V CDR1 and CDR2: SGHTA, FQGTGA. This CDR3 is 14 amino acids long. The CDR3 here is CASSSRQGTGELFF. CDR3 DNA: TGTGCCAGCAGCTCCCGACAGGGGACCGGGGAGCTGTTTTTT.

The rearrangement links TRBV27 to TRBJ1-1, with unresolved D. This CDR3 contains 15 residues. V lost 0 bases and J 0 bases, leaving 8 bases between the germline ends. Germline values: CDR1 MNHEY, CDR2 SMNVEV (reference sequence). CDR3 region: CASSLSQAMNTEAFF. In nucleotides, the CDR3 is TGTGCCAGCAGTTTATCGCAGGCGATGAACACTGAAGCTTTCTTT.

On this clone itself: One end of the junction fails to match germline, which may point to a read error. The chain couples TRBV7-7 to TRBJ1-5; a weak D match, TRBD1 (6 bases). The CDR3 loop spans 17 amino acids. Germline CDR1 and CDR2: SSHAT and FNYEAQ (reference sequence). The CDR3 region is CASSLVQGKAHKEPQHF. The DNA for the CDR3 is TGTGCTAGCAGCTTAGTCCAGGGGAAGGCCCACAAAGAGCCCCAGCATTTT.

The table lists this clone with a few counts. The chain carries TRBV4-1 and TRBJ2-7; 7 bases agree with TRBD2. The CDR3 has 17 residues. The V gene end was trimmed by 0 bases and the J gene end by 0 bases; junction bases not matched to a gene: 8. The V gene's germline CDR1 is MGHRA and CDR2 YSYEKL. CDR3 protein: CASSQESRGSPSYEQYF. The DNA of the CDR3 is TGCGCCAGCAGCCAAGAGTCTCGCGGGAGTCCCTCCTACGAGCAGTACTTC.

The V and J genes are TRBV30 and TRBJ1-2; D perhaps matches TRBD1 (5 bases). The germline CDR1 and CDR2 sequences are GTSNPN and SVGIG (reference sequence). V was clipped by 2 bases and J by 4 bases, with 11 bases between them. The CDR3 has 13 residues. CDR3 DNA sequence: TGTGCCTGGAGTTCGGGACTACTCTATGGCTACACCTTC. Protein product: CAWSSGLLYGYTF.

This chain connects TRBV11-1 to TRBJ2-7; possible D gene TRBD1, 6 bases. The germline V gene encodes CDR1 SGHAT and CDR2 FQDESV (reference sequence). Trimming took 1 base from V and 5 from J, leaving 18 bases between them. The CDR3 loop spans 16 amino acids. This CDR3 is CASSLGFSRGNHEQYF. In nucleotides, the CDR3 is TGTGCCAGCAGCTTAGGATTCTCCAGGGGAAACCACGAGCAGTACTTC.

In DNA, the CDR3 is TGTGCCAGCAGCCCGGGGGGCACTAGCGGATTCACAGATACGCAGTATTTT. This encodes CASSPGGTSGFTDTQYF. The chain is built from TRBV5-6 and TRBJ2-3, with TRBD2 identical over 8 bases. CDR3 length equals 17 residues. CDR1 and CDR2 (germline): SGHDT, YYEEEE. The V segment lost 4 bases and the J segment 2 bases; nucleotides outside the gene matches: 12.

This clone was seen just once. V and J are TRBV6-1 and TRBJ1-1; D not resolved. V shed 5 bases and J shed 0 bases, with 10 bases lying between them. There are 14 residues in the CDR3. Germline values: CDR1 MNHNS, CDR2 SASEGT. The CDR3 nucleotides read TGTGCCAGCAGTAAGACACCCTTGAACACTGAAGCTTTCTTT. Amino acid sequence: CASSKTPLNTEAFF.

V is TRBV5-1 and J is TRBJ2-3; 14 nucleotides line up with TRBD2. The CDR3 has 17 amino acids. The J segment lost 6 bases and the V segment lost 4 bases, leaving 10 bases of the junction unmatched. The germline V gene has CDR1 SGHRS and CDR2 YFSETQ. The CDR3 region has the DNA TGCGCCAGCAGCGCCGGGACTAGCGGGGGCCAGGCGGATACGCAGTATTTT. Its protein is CASSAGTSGGQADTQYF.

The chain employs TRBV28 and TRBJ2-4; perhaps TRBD1 as D (5 bases). This CDR3 has 14 residues. CDR1 MDHEN and CDR2 SYDVKM come from the germline V gene. The V gene lost 7 bases and the J gene lost 8 bases, with 18 bases spanning the gap. In DNA form, the CDR3 reads TGTGCCAGCAATAAGTTGTCAGGGATGGACATTCAGTACTTC. Its protein is CASNKLSGMDIQYF.